This T cell receptor (beta chain) was sequenced for a study of sequential checkpoint blockade in melanoma. Study information: First-line arms were nivolumab then ipilimumab, or the reverse, randomized 1:1. Maintenance nivolumab came after either treatment sequence.

The data were produced by immunoSEQ multiplex PCR, yet TCRdb's version contains in-frame clones alone and is incomplete. The profile shows tens of thousands of clones, about 83% of them singletons. Sample treatment: randomized to nivolumab then ipilimumab (arm A) or the reverse (arm B). DNA-damaging chemotherapy had not been given to any patient beforehand. Live CD3+CD8+ CD19− CD56− cells were sorted from PBMCs. CDR3 length: 16 amino acids. With 3 bases clipped from V and 8 bases from J, the junction kept 12 bases outside the gene matches. In germline, CDR1 is SQVTM, CDR2 ANQGSEA. This material consisted of CD8+ T cells sorted from blood (inferred from file names), taken from a patient given nivolumab and ipilimumab in sequence. This sequence originates from a human donor with melanoma. The rearrangement joins TRBV29-1 to TRBJ2-1; 11 bases line up with TRBD2. CDR3 coding DNA: TGCAGCGTTGAGGGGATAGCGGGGGGGCCGGTCTATGAGCAGTTCTTC. This translates into CSVEGIAGGPVYEQFF.